The table lists the clone carrying this T cell receptor beta chain with a count of one. Its antigen remains unidentified. This specimen comes from a study of cytomegalovirus exposure and HLA in healthy donors. Primers included in the PCR were 60 Vbeta and 13 Jbeta primers. TCRdb keeps only in-frame clones here, not all; method: immunoSEQ multiplex PCR. Of about 98,000 clones listed, about four fifths are singletons. Overall study findings and caveats: An analysis that came later showed most CMV-associated TCR beta chains appearing HLA-restricted. Previously analyzed data showed that most TCR beta V segments were productive at a frequency of about 90% or about 30%. The authors enumerated around 150 TCR beta chains as linked to cytomegalovirus.

The material sequenced was PBMCs. This clonotype originated in a human donor in good health.

Here the CDR3 reads CASSLLAGGKASYEQYF. The CDR3 DNA is TGTGCCAGCAGCTTACTAGCGGGAGGGAAAGCCTCCTACGAGCAGTACTTC. J is TRBJ2-7 and V is TRBV7-8, with 12 bases lining up with TRBD2. The V gene's germline CDR1 is SGHVS and CDR2 FQNEAQ. V trimming: 2 bases; J trimming: 0 bases; junction bases outside the gene matches: 5. The CDR3 has 17 amino acids.